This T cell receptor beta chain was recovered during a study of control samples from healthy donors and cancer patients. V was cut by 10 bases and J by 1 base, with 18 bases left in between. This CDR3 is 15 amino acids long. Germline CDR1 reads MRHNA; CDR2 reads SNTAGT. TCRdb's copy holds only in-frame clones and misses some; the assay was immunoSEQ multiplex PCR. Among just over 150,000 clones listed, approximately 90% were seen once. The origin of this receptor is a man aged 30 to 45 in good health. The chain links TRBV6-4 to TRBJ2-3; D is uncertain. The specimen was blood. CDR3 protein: CAIPYRDQCTDTQYF. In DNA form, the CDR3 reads TGTGCCATCCCCTATAGAGACCAGTGCACAGATACGCAGTATTTT.